This T cell receptor (beta chain) derives from a study of blood T cell repertoires in COVID-19. Looking at the study overall: Sites across the United States, Italy and Spain contributed samples from acute and convalescent COVID-19. From T cells, B-cell-depleted T cells, or PBMCs came the material, which was cDNA or gDNA.

In the authors' workflow: Amplification of reference gene primers provided the estimated nucleated cell counts. The repertoire was sequenced with immunoSEQ multiplex PCR; TCRdb's copy has only in-frame clones and lacks some. V, J and clone size reflect that table, while D and trimming were determined from the DNA. The sample includes 250,000 to 300,000 clones, over 80% of them seen just once. Followed over time, Seattle patients had been enrolled while infection was active. Germline V gene sequence: CDR1 MNHEY, CDR2 SMNVEV (reference sequence). With 4 bases removed from V and 8 bases from J, the gap between germline ends came to 9 bases. This CDR3 spans 13 amino acids.

The specimen was peripheral blood. This TCR came from a woman in her 70s with COVID-19, enrolled during active disease. The chain combines TRBV27 with TRBJ1-6; tentatively, D is TRBD1 (5 bases). This chain's CDR3 is CASSWGGDSPLHF. Here the CDR3 DNA reads TGTGCCAGCAGTTGGGGGGGAGATTCACCCCTCCACTTT.